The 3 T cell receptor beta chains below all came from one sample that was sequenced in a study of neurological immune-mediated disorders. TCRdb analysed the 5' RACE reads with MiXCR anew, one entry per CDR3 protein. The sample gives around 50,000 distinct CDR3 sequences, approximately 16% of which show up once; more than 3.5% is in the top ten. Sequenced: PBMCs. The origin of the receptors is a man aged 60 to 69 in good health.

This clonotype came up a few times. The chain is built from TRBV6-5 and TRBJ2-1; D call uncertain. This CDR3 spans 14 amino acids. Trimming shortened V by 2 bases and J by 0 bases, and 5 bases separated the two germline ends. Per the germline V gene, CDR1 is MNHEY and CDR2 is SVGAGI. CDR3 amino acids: CASSYTYSYNEQFF. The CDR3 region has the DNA TGTGCCAGCAGTTACACGTACTCCTACAATGAGCAGTTCTTC.

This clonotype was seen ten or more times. As DNA, the CDR3 is TGCGCCAGCAGCTTGGAACCGGACGGAGGTTACGAGCAGTACTTC. It specifies CASSLEPDGGYEQYF. This rearrangement joins TRBV5-1 to TRBJ2-7, with D possibly being TRBD2 (5 bases). Trimming left V 0 bases short and J 4 bases short, with 14 bases between. CDR3 length: 15 residues. Germline V gene sequence: CDR1 SGHRS, CDR2 YFSETQ.

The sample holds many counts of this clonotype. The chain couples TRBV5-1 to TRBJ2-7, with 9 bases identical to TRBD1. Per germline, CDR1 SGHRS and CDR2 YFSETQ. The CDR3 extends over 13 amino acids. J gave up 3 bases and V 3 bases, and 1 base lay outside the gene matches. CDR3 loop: CASSWGQGYEQYF. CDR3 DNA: TGCGCCAGCAGCTGGGGACAGGGCTACGAGCAGTACTTC.